Reported below is one T cell receptor (beta chain). The antigen is undetermined. The record originates from a study of blood T cells in healthy people across ages. Germline loops: CDR1 SGHVS, CDR2 FQNEAQ. The CDR3 runs 18 residues. Trimming at V came to 2 bases and at J to 4 bases, leaving 12 bases not matched to a gene. With a J-beta primer mix and a sample-barcoded 5' primer, a second PCR ran roughly 6 to 12 cycles. One entry per CDR3 protein, called by TCRdb with MiXCR from the 5' RACE reads. The repertoire consists of about 640,000 distinct CDR3 sequences, with around three fifths occurring once and the leading ten covering roughly 34%. No fewer than 6 million PBMCs went into each sample. Notes on the study in general: Roughly linear age-related decline in beta diversity appeared, significant by age about 40. Naive T cell percentage strongly correlated with TCR beta diversity.

The chain recombines TRBV7-8 with TRBJ2-3, with TRBD2 matching 10 bases. Sequenced material: blood. The sequence derives from a man between 60 and 75 years old in good health. The CDR3 DNA is TGTGCCAGCAGCTTATTTGGAGCTAGCGGGGGTATGGCAGATACGCAGTATTTT. Translated: CASSLFGASGGMADTQYF.